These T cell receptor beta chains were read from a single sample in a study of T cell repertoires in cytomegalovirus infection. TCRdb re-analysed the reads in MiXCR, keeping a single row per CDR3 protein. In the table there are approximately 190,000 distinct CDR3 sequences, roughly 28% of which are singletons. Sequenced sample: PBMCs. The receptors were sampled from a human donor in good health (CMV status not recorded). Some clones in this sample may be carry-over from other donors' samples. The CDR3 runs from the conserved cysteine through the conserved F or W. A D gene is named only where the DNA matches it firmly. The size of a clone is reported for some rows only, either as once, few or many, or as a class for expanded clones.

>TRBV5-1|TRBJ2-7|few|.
TGCGCCAGGGACGACGGTTACGAGCAGTACTTC
CARDDGYEQYF
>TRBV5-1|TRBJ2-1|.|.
TGCGCCAGCAGCTTGGGGGGGGACATTTACAATGAGCAGTTCTTC
CASSLGGDIYNEQFF
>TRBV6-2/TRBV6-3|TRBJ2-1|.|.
TGTGCCAGCAGTGATCCCGGGTCCTACAATGAGCAGTTCTTC
CASSDPGSYNEQFF
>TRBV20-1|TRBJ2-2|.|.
TGCAGTGCTATCGAGTCGAACACCGGGGAGCTGTTTTTT
CSAIESNTGELFF
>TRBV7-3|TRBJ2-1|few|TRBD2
TGTGCCAGCAGCTCGGGTCCTAGCGGGGCCTCCTACAATGAGCAGTTCTTC
CASSSGPSGASYNEQFF
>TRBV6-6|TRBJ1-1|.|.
TGTGCCAGCAGTCATCGGACGGATTCGAACACTGAAGCTTTCTTT
CASSHRTDSNTEAFF
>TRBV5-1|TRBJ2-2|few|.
TGCGCCAGCAGCTTGGGGGGGCTGGACACCGGGGAGCTGTTTTTT
CASSLGGLDTGELFF
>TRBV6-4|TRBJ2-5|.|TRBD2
TGTGCCAGCAGTGACCCTGATACTAGCGGGGGGCCCCAAGAGACCCAGTACTTC
CASSDPDTSGGPQETQYF
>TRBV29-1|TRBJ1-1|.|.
TGCAGCGCCTCCTCCACGGGGGGATCTGAAGCTTTCTTT
CSASSTGGSEAFF
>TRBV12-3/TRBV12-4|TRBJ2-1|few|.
TGTGCCAGCAGGGTGCTCCGTGAGCAGTTCTTC
CASRVLREQFF
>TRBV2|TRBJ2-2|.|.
TGTGCCAGCAGTGAAGAAAAGGGGAACACCGGGGAGCTGTTTTTT
CASSEEKGNTGELFF
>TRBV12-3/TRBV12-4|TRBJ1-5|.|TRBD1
TGTGCCAGCAGCCGGCGGACAGGGGAGGGTCAGCCCCAGCATTTT
CASSRRTGEGQPQHF
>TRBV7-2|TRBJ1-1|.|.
TGTGCCAGCAGCCGGGGGTTTCTGGACACTGAAGCTTTCTTT
CASSRGFLDTEAFF
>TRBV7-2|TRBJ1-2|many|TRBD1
TGTGCCAGCAGCCAGACAGGGTCGTATGGCTACACCTTC
CASSQTGSYGYTF
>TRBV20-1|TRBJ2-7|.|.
TGCAGTGCTAGGAAGGGCTGGGCTTCCTACGAGCAGTACTTC
CSARKGWASYEQYF
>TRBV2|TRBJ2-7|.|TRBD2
TGTGCCAGCGGGAGGGATACTGGCTACGAGCAGTACTTC
CASGRDTGYEQYF
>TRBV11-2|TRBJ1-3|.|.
TGTGCCAGCAGCTTAGAACCGGGGGTGCGCGGTGGAAACACCATATATTTT
CASSLEPGVRGGNTIYF
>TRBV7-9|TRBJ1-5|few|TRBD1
TGTGCCAGCACCCTAGGGACAGGGGAGAATCAGCCCCAGCATTTT
CASTLGTGENQPQHF
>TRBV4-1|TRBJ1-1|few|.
TGCGCCAGCAGCCAGGGGGCCGGGAACACTGAAGCTTTCTTT
CASSQGAGNTEAFF
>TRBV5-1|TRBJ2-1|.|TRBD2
TGCGCCAGCAGCATTAGCGGGGGGGGGCGTAATGAGCAGTTCTTC
CASSISGGGRNEQFF
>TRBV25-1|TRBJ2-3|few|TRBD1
TGTGCCAGCAGTGAGGGGAAGGGGGCCGGGGGCACAGATACGCAGTATTTT
CASSEGKGAGGTDTQYF